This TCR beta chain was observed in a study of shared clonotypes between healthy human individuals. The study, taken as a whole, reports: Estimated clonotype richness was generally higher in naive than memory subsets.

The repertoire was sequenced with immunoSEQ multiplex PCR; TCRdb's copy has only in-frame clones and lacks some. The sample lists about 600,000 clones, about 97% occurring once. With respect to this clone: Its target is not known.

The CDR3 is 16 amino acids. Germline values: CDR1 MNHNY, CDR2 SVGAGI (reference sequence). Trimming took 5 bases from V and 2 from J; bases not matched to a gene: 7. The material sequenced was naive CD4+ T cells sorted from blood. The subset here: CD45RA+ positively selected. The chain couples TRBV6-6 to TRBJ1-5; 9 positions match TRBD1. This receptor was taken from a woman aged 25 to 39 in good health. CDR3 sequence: CASSHGQGRGNQPQHF. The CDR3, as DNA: TGTGCCAGCAGTCACGGACAGGGGAGAGGCAATCAGCCCCAGCATTTT.